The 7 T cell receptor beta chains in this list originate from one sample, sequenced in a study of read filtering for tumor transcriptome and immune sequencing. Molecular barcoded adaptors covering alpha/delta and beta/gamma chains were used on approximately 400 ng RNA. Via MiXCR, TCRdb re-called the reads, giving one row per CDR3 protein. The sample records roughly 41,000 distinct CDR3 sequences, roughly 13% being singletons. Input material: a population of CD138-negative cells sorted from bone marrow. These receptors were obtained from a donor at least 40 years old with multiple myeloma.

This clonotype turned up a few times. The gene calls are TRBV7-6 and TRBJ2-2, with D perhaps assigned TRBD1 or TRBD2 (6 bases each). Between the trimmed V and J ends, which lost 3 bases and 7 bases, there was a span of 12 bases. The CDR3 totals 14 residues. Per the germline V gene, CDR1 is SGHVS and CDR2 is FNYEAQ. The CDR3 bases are TGTGCCAGCAGCTTTTCCGGGGGCTACGGGGAGCTGTTTTTT. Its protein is CASSFSGGYGELFF.

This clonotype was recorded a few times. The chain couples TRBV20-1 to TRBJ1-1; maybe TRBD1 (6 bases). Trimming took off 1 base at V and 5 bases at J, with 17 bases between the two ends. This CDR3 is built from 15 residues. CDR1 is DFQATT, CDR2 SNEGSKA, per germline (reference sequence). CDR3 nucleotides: TGCAGTGCTAGAGGGGCCTTGGGGGCAGAGACTGAAGCTTTCTTT. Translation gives CSARGALGAETEAFF.

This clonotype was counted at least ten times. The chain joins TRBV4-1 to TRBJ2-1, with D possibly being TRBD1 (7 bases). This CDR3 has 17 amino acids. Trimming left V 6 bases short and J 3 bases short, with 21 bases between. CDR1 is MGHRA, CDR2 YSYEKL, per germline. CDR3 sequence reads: CASRNRGGKTFYNEQFF. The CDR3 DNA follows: TGCGCCAGCAGAAACAGGGGAGGTAAAACATTCTACAATGAGCAGTTCTTC.

The CDR3 here is CSASRTNTEAFF. CDR3 bases: TGCAGTGCTAGTAGGACGAACACTGAAGCTTTCTTT. This rearrangement joins TRBV20-1 to TRBJ1-1; D not resolved. The ends were cut back, 3 bases at V and 1 base at J, with 6 bases in the middle. CDR1 is DFQATT, CDR2 SNEGSKA, per germline (reference sequence). The length of the CDR3 is 12 residues.

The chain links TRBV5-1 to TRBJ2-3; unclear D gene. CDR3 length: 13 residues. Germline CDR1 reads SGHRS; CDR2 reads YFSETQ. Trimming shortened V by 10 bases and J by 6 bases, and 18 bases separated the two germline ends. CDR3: CAGALGFGDTQYF. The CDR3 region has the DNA TGCGCCGGCGCCCTGGGTTTCGGTGATACGCAGTATTTT.

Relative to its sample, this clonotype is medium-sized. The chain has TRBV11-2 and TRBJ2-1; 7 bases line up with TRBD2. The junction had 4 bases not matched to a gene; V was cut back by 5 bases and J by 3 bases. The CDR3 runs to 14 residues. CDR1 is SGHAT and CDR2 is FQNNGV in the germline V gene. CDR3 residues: CASSPTSFYNEQFF. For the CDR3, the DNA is TGTGCCAGCAGCCCGACTAGCTTCTACAATGAGCAGTTCTTC.

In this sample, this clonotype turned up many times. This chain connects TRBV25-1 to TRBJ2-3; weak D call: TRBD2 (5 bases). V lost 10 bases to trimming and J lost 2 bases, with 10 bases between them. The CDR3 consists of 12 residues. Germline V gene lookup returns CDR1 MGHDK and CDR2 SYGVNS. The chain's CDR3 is CATRDLTDTQYF. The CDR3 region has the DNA TGTGCCACCCGGGATCTCACAGATACGCAGTATTTT.